The present T cell receptor (beta chain) was sequenced within a study of T cells in Graves' hyperthyroidism and ophthalmopathy. Findings and limits, study-wide: Ophthalmopathy and stable hyperthyroidism were separated by a 13 V-J model.

Template material for amplifying TCR beta CDR3 regions consisted of RNA transcripts. TCR CDR3 underwent first-round RT-PCR with the HTBI primer set. TCRdb analysed the multiplex PCR reads with MiXCR anew, one entry per CDR3 protein. The sample lists almost 600,000 distinct CDR3 sequences, over 11% occurring once. Germline V gene sequence: CDR1 SGHNT, CDR2 YYREEE (reference sequence). This CDR3 spans 12 amino acids. Trimming cost V 4 bases and J 8 bases, with 12 bases left between them. A remark on this clonotype: Its antigen is currently unknown.

This chain links TRBV5-4 with TRBJ1-1; D unresolved. Sequenced sample: blood. This receptor was taken from a woman aged 25 to 39 with Graves' hyperthyroidism that later progressed to Graves' ophthalmopathy. This CDR3 is CASSPRWEEAFF. The CDR3 region has the DNA TGTGCCAGCAGCCCCCGGTGGGAAGAAGCTTTCTTT.